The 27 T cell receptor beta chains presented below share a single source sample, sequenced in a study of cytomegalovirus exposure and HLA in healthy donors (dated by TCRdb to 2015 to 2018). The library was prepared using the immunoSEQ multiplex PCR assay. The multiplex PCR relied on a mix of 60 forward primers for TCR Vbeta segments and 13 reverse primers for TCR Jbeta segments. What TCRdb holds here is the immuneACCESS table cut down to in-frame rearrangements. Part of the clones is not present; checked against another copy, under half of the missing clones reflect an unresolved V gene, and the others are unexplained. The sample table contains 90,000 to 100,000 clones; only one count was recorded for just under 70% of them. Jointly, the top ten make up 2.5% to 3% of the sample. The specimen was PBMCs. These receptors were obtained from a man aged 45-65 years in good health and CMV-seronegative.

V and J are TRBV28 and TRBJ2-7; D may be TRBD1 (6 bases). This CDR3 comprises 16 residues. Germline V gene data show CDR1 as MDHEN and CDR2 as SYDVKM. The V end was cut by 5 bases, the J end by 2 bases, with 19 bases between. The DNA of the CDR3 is TGTGCCAGCAGTCCCTCGTCGGACAGCACCACCTACGAGCAGTACTTC. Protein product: CASSPSSDSTTYEQYF. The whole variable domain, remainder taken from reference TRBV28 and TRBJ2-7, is DVKVTQSSRYLVKRTGEKVFLECVQDMDHENMFWYRQDPGLGLRLIYFSYDVKMKEKGDIPEGYSVSREKKERFSLILESASTNQTSMYLCASSPSSDSTTYEQYFGPGTRLTVT.

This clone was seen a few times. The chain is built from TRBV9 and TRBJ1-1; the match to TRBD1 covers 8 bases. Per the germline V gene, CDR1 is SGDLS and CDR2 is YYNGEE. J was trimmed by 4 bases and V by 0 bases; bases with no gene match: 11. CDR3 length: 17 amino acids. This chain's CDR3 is CASSVVVATGVGTEAFF. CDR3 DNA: TGTGCCAGCAGCGTAGTAGTAGCGACAGGGGTTGGCACTGAAGCTTTCTTT.

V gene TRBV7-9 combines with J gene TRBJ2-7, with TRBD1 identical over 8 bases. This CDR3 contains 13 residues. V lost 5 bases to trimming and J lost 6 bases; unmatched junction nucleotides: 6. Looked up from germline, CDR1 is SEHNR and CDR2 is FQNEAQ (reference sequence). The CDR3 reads CASSPEDRVEQYF. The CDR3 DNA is TGTGCCAGCAGCCCAGAGGACAGGGTCGAGCAGTACTTC.

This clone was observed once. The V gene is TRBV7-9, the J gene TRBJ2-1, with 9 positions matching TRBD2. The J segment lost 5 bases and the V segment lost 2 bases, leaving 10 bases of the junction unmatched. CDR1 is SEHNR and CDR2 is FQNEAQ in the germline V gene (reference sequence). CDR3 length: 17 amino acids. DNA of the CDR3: TGTGCCAGCAGCTTACCCAAACTAGCGGGTAGAAACAATGAGCAGTTCTTC. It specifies CASSLPKLAGRNNEQFF.

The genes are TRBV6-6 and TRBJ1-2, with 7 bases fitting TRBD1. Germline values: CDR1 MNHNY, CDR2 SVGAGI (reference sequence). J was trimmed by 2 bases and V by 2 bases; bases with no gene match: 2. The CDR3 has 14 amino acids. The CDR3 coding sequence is TGTGCCAGCAGTTACCTGACAGGGAACTATGGCTACACCTTC. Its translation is CASSYLTGNYGYTF.

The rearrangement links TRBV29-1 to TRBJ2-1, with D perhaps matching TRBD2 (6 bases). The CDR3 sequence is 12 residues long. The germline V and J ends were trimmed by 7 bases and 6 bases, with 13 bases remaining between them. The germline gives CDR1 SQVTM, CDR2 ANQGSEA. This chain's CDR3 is CSGGRRGNEQFF. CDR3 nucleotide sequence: TGCAGCGGGGGCCGGAGGGGCAATGAGCAGTTCTTC.

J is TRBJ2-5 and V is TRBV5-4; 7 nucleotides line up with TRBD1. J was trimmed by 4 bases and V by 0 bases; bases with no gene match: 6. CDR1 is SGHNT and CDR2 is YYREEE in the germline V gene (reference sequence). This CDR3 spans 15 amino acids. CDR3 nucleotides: TGTGCCAGCAGCTTGGGGGGGACAGTCCCAGAGACCCAGTACTTC. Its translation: CASSLGGTVPETQYF.

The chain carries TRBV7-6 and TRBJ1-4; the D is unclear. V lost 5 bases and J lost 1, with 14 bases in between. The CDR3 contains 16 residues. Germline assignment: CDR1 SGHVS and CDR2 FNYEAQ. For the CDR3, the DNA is TGTGCCAGCAGCGCCCACCCGGAGCAAACTAATGAAAAACTGTTTTTT. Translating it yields CASSAHPEQTNEKLFF.

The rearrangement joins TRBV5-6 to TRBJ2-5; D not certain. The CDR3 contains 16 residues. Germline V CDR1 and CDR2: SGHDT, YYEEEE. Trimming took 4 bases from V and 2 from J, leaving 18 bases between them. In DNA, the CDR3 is TGTGCCAGCAGCCCCCCACACCGAATGGAGCAAGAGACCCAGTACTTC. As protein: CASSPPHRMEQETQYF.

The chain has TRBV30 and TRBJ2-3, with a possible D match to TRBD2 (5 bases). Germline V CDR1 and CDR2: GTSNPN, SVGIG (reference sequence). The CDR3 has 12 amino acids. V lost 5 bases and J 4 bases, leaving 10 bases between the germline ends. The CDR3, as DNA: TGTGCCTGGGACGCGGGCGCAGATACGCAGTATTTT. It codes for CAWDAGADTQYF.

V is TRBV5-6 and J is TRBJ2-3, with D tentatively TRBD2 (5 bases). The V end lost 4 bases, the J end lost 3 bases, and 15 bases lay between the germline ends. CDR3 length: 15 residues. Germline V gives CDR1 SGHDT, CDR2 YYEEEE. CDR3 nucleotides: TGTGCCAGCAGCCCCCTAGCAGCGTATACAGATACGCAGTATTTT. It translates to CASSPLAAYTDTQYF.

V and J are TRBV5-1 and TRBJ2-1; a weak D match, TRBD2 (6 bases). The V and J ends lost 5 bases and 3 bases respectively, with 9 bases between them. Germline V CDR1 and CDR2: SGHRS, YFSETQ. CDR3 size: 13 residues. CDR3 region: CASSQRVYNEQFF. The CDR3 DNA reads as TGCGCCAGCAGTCAGCGGGTCTACAATGAGCAGTTCTTC.

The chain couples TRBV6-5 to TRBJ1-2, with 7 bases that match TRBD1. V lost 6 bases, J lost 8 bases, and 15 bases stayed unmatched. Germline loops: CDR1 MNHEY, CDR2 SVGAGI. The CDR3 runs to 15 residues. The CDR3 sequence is CASRSPQGTLMGYTF. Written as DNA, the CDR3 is TGTGCCAGCAGATCCCCACAGGGGACCCTTATGGGCTACACCTTC.

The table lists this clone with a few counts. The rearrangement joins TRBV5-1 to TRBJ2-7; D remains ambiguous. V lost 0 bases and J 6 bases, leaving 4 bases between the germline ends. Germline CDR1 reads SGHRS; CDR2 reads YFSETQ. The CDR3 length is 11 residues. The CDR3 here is CASSLASEQYF. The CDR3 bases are TGCGCCAGCAGCTTGGCCAGCGAGCAGTACTTC. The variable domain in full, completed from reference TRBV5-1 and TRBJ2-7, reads KAGVTQTPRYLIKTRGQQVTLSCSPISGHRSVSWYQQTPGQGLQFLFEYFSETQRNKGNFPGRFSGRQFSNSRSEMNVSTLELGDSALYLCASSLASEQYFGPGTRLTVT.

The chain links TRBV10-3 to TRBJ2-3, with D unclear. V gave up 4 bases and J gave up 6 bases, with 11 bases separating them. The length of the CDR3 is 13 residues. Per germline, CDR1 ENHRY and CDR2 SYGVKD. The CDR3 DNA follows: TGTGCCATCAGTGTAATAGTAAGCGATACGCAGTATTTT. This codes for CAISVIVSDTQYF.

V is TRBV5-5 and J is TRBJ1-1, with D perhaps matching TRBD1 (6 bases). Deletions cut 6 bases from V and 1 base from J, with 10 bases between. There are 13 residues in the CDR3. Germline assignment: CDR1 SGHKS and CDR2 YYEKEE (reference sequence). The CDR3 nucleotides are TGTGCCAGCAATACCAGGGGGAACACTGAAGCTTTCTTT. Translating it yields CASNTRGNTEAFF. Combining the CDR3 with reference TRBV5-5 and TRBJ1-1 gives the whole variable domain DAGVTQSPTHLIKTRGQQVTLRCSPISGHKSVSWYQQVLGQGPQFIFQYYEKEERGRGNFPDRFSARQFPNYSSELNVNALLLGDSALYLCASNTRGNTEAFFGQGTRLTVV.

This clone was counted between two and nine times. The CDR3 protein is CASSLTDSHAYTGELFF. Here the CDR3 DNA reads TGTGCCAGCAGCTTAACCGACAGTCATGCTTACACCGGGGAGCTGTTTTTT. The chain carries TRBV7-3 and TRBJ2-2; weak D call: TRBD1 (5 bases). In germline, CDR1 is SGHTA, CDR2 FQGTGA. The CDR3 runs to 17 residues. V lost 0 bases and J 3 bases, leaving 14 bases between the germline ends.

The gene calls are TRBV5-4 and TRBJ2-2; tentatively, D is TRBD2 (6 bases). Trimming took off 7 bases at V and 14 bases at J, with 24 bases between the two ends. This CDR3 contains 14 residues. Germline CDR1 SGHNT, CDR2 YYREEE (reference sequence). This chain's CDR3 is CASSGGTPGDRLFF. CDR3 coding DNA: TGTGCCAGCTCGGGCGGAACCCCGGGAGATCGCCTGTTTTTT.

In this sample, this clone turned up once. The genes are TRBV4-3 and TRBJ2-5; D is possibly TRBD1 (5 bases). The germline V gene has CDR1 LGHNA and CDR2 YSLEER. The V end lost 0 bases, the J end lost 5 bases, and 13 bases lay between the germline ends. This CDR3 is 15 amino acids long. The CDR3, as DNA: TGCGCCAGCAGCCAAGATGCGGCAGGGCGGGAGACCCAGTACTTC. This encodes CASSQDAAGRETQYF.

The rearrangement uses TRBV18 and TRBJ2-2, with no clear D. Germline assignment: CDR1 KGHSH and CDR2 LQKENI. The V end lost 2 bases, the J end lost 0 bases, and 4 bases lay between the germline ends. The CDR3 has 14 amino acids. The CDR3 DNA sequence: TGTGCCAGCTCACCAGACACGAACACCGGGGAGCTGTTTTTT. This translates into CASSPDTNTGELFF.

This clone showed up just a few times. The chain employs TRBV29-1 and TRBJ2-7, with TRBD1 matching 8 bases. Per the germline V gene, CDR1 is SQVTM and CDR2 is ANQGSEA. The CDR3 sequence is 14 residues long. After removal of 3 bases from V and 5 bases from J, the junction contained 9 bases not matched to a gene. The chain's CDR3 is CSVDGPGGPDEQYF. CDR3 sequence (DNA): TGCAGCGTTGATGGCCCAGGGGGCCCAGACGAGCAGTACTTC.

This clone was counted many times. The CDR3 is CSASGKGLSEAFF. DNA for the CDR3: TGCAGCGCTTCAGGGAAGGGGCTCTCTGAAGCTTTCTTT. The V gene is TRBV29-1, the J gene TRBJ1-1; possible D gene TRBD1, 5 bases. V was shortened by 7 bases and J by 6 bases, with 18 bases between the two germline ends. The CDR3 loop spans 13 amino acids. Germline lookup yields CDR1 SQVTM and CDR2 ANQGSEA.

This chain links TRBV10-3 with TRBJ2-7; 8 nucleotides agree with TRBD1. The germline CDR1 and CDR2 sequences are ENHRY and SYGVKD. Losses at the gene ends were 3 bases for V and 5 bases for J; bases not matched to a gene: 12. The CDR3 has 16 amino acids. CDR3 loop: CAISDPPKDRDHEQYF. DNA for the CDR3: TGTGCCATCAGTGACCCACCAAAGGACAGGGACCACGAGCAGTACTTC.

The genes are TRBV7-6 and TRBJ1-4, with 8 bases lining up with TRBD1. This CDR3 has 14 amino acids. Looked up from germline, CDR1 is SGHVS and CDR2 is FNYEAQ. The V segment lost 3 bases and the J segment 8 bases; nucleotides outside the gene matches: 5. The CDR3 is CASSLETGAEKLFF. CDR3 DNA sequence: TGTGCCAGCAGCTTGGAGACAGGGGCCGAAAAACTGTTTTTT.

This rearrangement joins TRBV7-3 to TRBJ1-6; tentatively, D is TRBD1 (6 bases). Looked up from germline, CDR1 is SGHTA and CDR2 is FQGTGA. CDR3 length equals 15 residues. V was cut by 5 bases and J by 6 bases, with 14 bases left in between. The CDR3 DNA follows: TGTGCCAGCAGCACGACGGGGGGCGGTAATTCACCCCTCCACTTT. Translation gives CASSTTGGGNSPLHF.

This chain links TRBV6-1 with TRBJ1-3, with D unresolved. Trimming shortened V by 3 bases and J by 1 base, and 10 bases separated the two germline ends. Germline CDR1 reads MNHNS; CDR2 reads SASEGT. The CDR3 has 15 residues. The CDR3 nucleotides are TGTGCCAGCAGTGAGGGAGACGGGTCTGGAAACACCATATATTTT. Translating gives CASSEGDGSGNTIYF.

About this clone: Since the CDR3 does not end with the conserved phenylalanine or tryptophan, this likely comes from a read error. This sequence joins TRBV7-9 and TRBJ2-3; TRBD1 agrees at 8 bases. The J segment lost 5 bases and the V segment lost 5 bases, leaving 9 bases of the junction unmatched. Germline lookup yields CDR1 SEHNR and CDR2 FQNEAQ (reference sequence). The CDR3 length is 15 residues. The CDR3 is CASSHQDRAGDTQYV. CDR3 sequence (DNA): TGTGCCAGCAGCCATCAGGACAGGGCAGGAGATACGCAGTATGTT.